The sequence of this T cell receptor beta chain was determined in a study of early T cells in non-severe SARS-CoV-2 infection. Across the study: Unsorted whole-blood RNA was sequenced in bulk, leaving chains unpaired.

The study's findings and limits: Matching against VDJdb likely underestimated virus-specific expansions, favoring anti-spike CD8.

Separate cDNA molecules each had unique molecular identifiers attached to them. TCRdb used MiXCR to reprocess the 5' RACE reads, holding one entry per CDR3 protein. Here the sample spans 80,000 or so distinct CDR3 sequences, about an eighth being singletons. With respect to this clonotype: What it recognizes is unknown.

Source material: whole blood. The sequence derives from an adult who was a healthcare worker with PCR-confirmed SARS-CoV-2 infection or an uninfected control (not recorded which).

Here the CDR3 reads CASSPGQAYSNQPQHF. Written as DNA, the CDR3 is TGTGCCAGCAGCCCCGGACAGGCTTATAGCAATCAGCCCCAGCATTTT. The chain recombines TRBV11-2 with TRBJ1-5, with 7 bases lining up with TRBD1. Germline CDR1 reads SGHAT; CDR2 reads FQNNGV. The V and J ends lost 5 bases and 0 bases, in that order; junction bases with no gene match: 7. The CDR3 is 16 amino acids. Full variable domain (rest looked up from reference TRBV11-2 and TRBJ1-5): EAGVAQSPRYKIIEKRQSVAFWCNPISGHATLYWYQQILGQGPKLLIQFQNNGVVDDSQLPKDRFSAERLKGVDSTLKIQPAKLEDSAVYLCASSPGQAYSNQPQHFGDGTRLSIL.